The 22 T cell receptor beta chains below come from one sample, sequenced in a study of beta chain features in type 1 diabetes. Every bit of the isolated RNA underwent reverse transcription, so sequencing read expressed TCRB transcripts. Profiled with immunoSEQ multiplex PCR; TCRdb holds only in-frame clones, not every one. The profile shows around 250,000 clones, around a quarter of them singletons. The sample comprised central memory CD4+ T cells from blood. The receptor source for this set is a man aged 25 to 40 in good health.

This clone was found a few times. In the same sample, other DNA sequences code for this CDR3. J is TRBJ2-5 and V is TRBV18, with D unclear. The germline V and J ends were trimmed by 0 bases and 1 base, with 3 bases remaining between them. Germline V gene sequence: CDR1 KGHSH, CDR2 LQKENI. There are 13 residues in the CDR3. The CDR3 DNA sequence: TGTGCCAGCTCACCACCGGGCCAAGAGACCCAGTACTTC. Translating it yields CASSPPGQETQYF.

The V gene is TRBV4-3, the J gene TRBJ2-1; 12 bases align to TRBD2. Germline CDR1 LGHNA, CDR2 YSLEER. This CDR3 is built from 18 residues. With V trimmed by 0 bases and J by 8 bases, 11 bases remained unmatched. The CDR3 reads CASSQDSRGLAGFDEQFF. The CDR3 DNA follows: TGCGCCAGCAGCCAAGATTCCCGTGGACTAGCGGGATTCGATGAGCAGTTCTTC.

The CDR3 sequence is CASSVGVGQAGETQYF. The CDR3 region has the DNA TGTGCCAGCAGCGTAGGAGTAGGACAGGCCGGAGAGACCCAGTACTTC. The V gene is TRBV9, the J gene TRBJ2-5; 7 bases map to TRBD1. Per germline, CDR1 SGDLS and CDR2 YYNGEE. J gave up 4 bases and V 0 bases, and 9 bases lay outside the gene matches. This CDR3 spans 16 amino acids.

This clone was picked up a small number of times. This chain joins TRBV5-4 and TRBJ2-1, with no clear D. The germline CDR1 and CDR2 sequences are SGHNT and YYREEE (reference sequence). The CDR3 extends over 11 amino acids. V gave up 6 bases and J gave up 9 bases, with 10 bases separating them. CDR3 in DNA: TGTGCCAGCACCGCCCGCAGTGAGCAGTTCTTC. Amino acid sequence: CASTARSEQFF.

The chain has TRBV6-6 and TRBJ2-3; D is perhaps TRBD2 (6 bases). V lost 5 bases, J lost 0 bases, and 9 bases lay in between. The length of the CDR3 is 14 residues. Germline V CDR1 and CDR2: MNHNY, SVGAGI (reference sequence). This chain's CDR3 is CASSPRGSTDTQYF. DNA of the CDR3: TGTGCCAGCAGTCCGCGGGGAAGCACAGATACGCAGTATTTT.

CDR3 DNA: TGCGCCAGCAGTCCGGGACTAGCGCTACACGAGCAGTACTTC. Amino acids: CASSPGLALHEQYF. The chain is built from TRBV10-1 and TRBJ2-7, with TRBD2 matching 10 bases. The CDR3 has 14 amino acids. Germline V CDR1 and CDR2: WNHNN, SYGVQD (reference sequence). The V gene end was trimmed by 5 bases and the J gene end by 5 bases; junction bases not matched to a gene: 6.

This clone was detected only a few times. J is TRBJ2-7 and V is TRBV7-9; D may be TRBD1 (6 bases). Trimming pared 1 base from V and 3 bases from J, leaving 19 bases between. Germline V lookup: CDR1 SEHNR, CDR2 FQNEAQ (reference sequence). This CDR3 is 17 amino acids long. CDR3: CASSLVATIRTDYEQYF. The DNA for the CDR3 is TGTGCCAGCAGCTTAGTAGCTACGATTCGGACAGACTACGAGCAGTACTTC.

This chain links TRBV29-1 with TRBJ2-7, with TRBD1 identical over 7 bases. Germline assignment: CDR1 SQVTM and CDR2 ANQGSEA. With 5 bases clipped from V and 4 bases from J, the junction kept 11 bases outside the gene matches. The CDR3 sequence is 14 residues long. The CDR3 DNA sequence: TGCAGCGTTTCCTCAATCGACAGGGAATACGAGCAGTACTTC. Protein sequence: CSVSSIDREYEQYF.

This clone was found a few times. V usage is TRBV6-1 and J usage is TRBJ2-1, with 10 nucleotides matching TRBD2. The CDR3 length is 15 residues. The V and J ends lost 6 bases and 2 bases, in that order; junction bases with no gene match: 4. The germline V gene has CDR1 MNHNS and CDR2 SASEGT. DNA of the CDR3: TGTGCCAGCAGGGATAGCGGGGGGACCTACAATGAGCAGTTCTTC. Amino acid sequence: CASRDSGGTYNEQFF.

This clone was picked up a small number of times. The V and J genes are TRBV7-2 and TRBJ1-2; 7 bases are a match to TRBD1. Looked up from germline, CDR1 is SGHTA and CDR2 is FQGNSA. This CDR3 spans 14 amino acids. V dropped 5 bases and J dropped 4; count of bases not matched to a gene: 7. This CDR3 is CASSQTGTAYGYTF. The CDR3 DNA reads TGTGCCAGCAGCCAAACCGGGACAGCCTATGGCTACACCTTC.

V gene TRBV7-9 combines with J gene TRBJ1-2, with TRBD1 identical over 10 bases. After removal of 4 bases from V and 7 bases from J, the junction contained 9 bases not matched to a gene. Germline CDR1 and CDR2: SEHNR and FQNEAQ (reference sequence). The CDR3 runs to 15 residues. In nucleotides, the CDR3 is TGTGCCAGCAGCTCCCCCTCAGGACAGGGGGGTGGCTACACCTTC. It encodes CASSSPSGQGGGYTF.

The chain employs TRBV19 and TRBJ2-5; maybe TRBD2 (5 bases). The V and J ends lost 3 bases and 7 bases respectively, with 21 bases between them. Germline V gives CDR1 LNHDA, CDR2 SQIVND (reference sequence). The CDR3 runs to 16 residues. CDR3 bases: TGTGCCAGTAGTATGGAAGGCTCCCACCGGGGTGGGACCCAGTACTTC. This codes for CASSMEGSHRGGTQYF.

This chain links TRBV5-4 with TRBJ2-1; D is perhaps TRBD2 (6 bases). Between the trimmed V and J ends, which lost 5 bases and 6 bases, there was a span of 12 bases. In germline, CDR1 is SGHNT, CDR2 YYREEE (reference sequence). The CDR3 is made up of 13 amino acids. The CDR3 DNA sequence: TGTGCCAGCAGATCCTTTAGCGGCAATGAGCAGTTCTTC. Translation gives CASRSFSGNEQFF.

This chain joins TRBV18 and TRBJ2-7; D not resolved. V lost 6 bases to trimming and J lost 5 bases, with 17 bases between them. The CDR3 is 14 amino acids. Per germline, CDR1 KGHSH and CDR2 LQKENI. CDR3 DNA: TGTGCCAGCTCCAATTACTCCCAATGGCACGAGCAGTACTTC. The encoded protein is CASSNYSQWHEQYF.

Ten or more counts support this clone. The genes are TRBV7-9 and TRBJ2-1; 7 bases agree with TRBD1. This CDR3 spans 15 amino acids. Germline-derived CDR1 and CDR2 are SEHNR and FQNEAQ (reference sequence). J gave up 7 bases and V 7 bases, and 13 bases lay outside the gene matches. CDR3 nucleotide sequence: TGTGCCAGCATCCTCGGGACAGCTCAGGAGAATGAGCAGTTCTTC. It translates to CASILGTAQENEQFF.

This clone was counted a few times. The chain employs TRBV30 and TRBJ1-4; D uncertain. Trimming took 2 bases from V and 8 from J, leaving 6 bases between them. In germline, CDR1 is GTSNPN, CDR2 SVGIG (reference sequence). The length of the CDR3 is 11 residues. The CDR3 DNA reads TGTGCCTGGAGTCCGAGAGAAAAACTGTTTTTT. As protein: CAWSPREKLFF. The full variable domain, in which reference TRBV30 and TRBJ1-4 provide the parts outside the CDR3, is SQTIHQWPATLVQPVGSPLSLECTVEGTSNPNLYWYRQAAGRGLQLLFYSVGIGQISSEVPQNLSASRPQDRQFILSSKKLLLSDSGFYLCAWSPREKLFFGSGTQLSVL.

This clone has a handful of counts. The J gene is TRBJ2-3, the V gene TRBV19, with D possibly matching TRBD2 (6 bases). Trimming shortened V by 3 bases and J by 5 bases, and 15 bases separated the two germline ends. CDR1 and CDR2 from the germline V gene are LNHDA and SQIVND (reference sequence). CDR3 length: 15 residues. The CDR3 bases are TGTGCCAGTAGTATGGCCCACGGAGGGTTAGATACGCAGTATTTT. Its translation is CASSMAHGGLDTQYF.

This chain connects TRBV5-1 to TRBJ2-7, with 9 bases that match TRBD1. The CDR3 totals 13 residues. Germline-derived CDR1 and CDR2 are SGHRS and YFSETQ. V was pared by 4 bases and J by 4 bases, with 3 bases of the junction left unmatched. The CDR3 is CASSGDRVYEQYF. The CDR3 region has the DNA TGCGCCAGCAGCGGGGACAGGGTATACGAGCAGTACTTC. Based on the CDR3 plus reference TRBV5-1 and TRBJ2-7, the full variable domain is KAGVTQTPRYLIKTRGQQVTLSCSPISGHRSVSWYQQTPGQGLQFLFEYFSETQRNKGNFPGRFSGRQFSNSRSEMNVSTLELGDSALYLCASSGDRVYEQYFGPGTRLTVT.

The sample holds a few counts of this clone. The gene calls are TRBV7-2 and TRBJ2-4, with D possibly being TRBD2 (5 bases). The CDR3 extends over 16 amino acids. V shed 1 base and J shed 0 bases, with 10 bases lying between them. Germline values: CDR1 SGHTA, CDR2 FQGNSA. CDR3 sequence (DNA): TGTGCCAGCAGCTTAGACGGGGTCTTAGCCAAAAACATTCAGTACTTC. Protein product: CASSLDGVLAKNIQYF.

The chain joins TRBV5-6 to TRBJ2-7, with no clear D. This CDR3 is 11 amino acids long. V was cut by 4 bases and J by 3 bases, with 5 bases left in between. Germline lookup yields CDR1 SGHDT and CDR2 YYEEEE. CDR3 bases: TGTGCCAGCAGCCGCAACTACGAGCAGTACTTC. Translating gives CASSRNYEQYF. The entire variable domain, with the rest obtained from reference TRBV5-6 and TRBJ2-7, is as follows: DAGVTQSPTHLIKTRGQQVTLRCSPKSGHDTVSWYQQALGQGPQFIFQYYEEEERQRGNFPDRFSGHQFPNYSSELNVNALLLGDSALYLCASSRNYEQYFGPGTRLTVT.

The gene calls are TRBV14 and TRBJ2-5; 10 positions match TRBD2. The V gene end was trimmed by 2 bases and the J gene end by 4 bases; junction bases not matched to a gene: 4. The CDR3 runs to 15 residues. The germline V gene encodes CDR1 SGHDN and CDR2 FVKESK. The CDR3 loop is CASSQRTSGAETQYF. Here the CDR3 DNA reads TGTGCCAGCAGCCAAAGGACTAGCGGAGCAGAGACCCAGTACTTC.

A word on this clone: Other nucleotide sequences from this sample produce the same CDR3. The chain recombines TRBV7-2 with TRBJ2-5; 8 nucleotides align to TRBD1. After removal of 5 bases from V and 5 bases from J, the junction contained 4 bases not matched to a gene. The CDR3 length is 13 residues. Looked up from germline, CDR1 is SGHTA and CDR2 is FQGNSA. For the CDR3, the DNA is TGTGCCAGCAGCCAAGACAGGGGTGAGACCCAGTACTTC. Translation: CASSQDRGETQYF.